The present T cell receptor (beta chain) was sequenced within a study of T cells in localized non-small cell lung cancer. Points from the study as a whole: Blood T cell density predicted longer survival; adjacent-lung clonality, shorter.

The V segment lost 4 bases and the J segment 7 bases; nucleotides outside the gene matches: 7. Germline V CDR1 and CDR2: LGHNA, YSLEER. The CDR3 length is 14 residues. TCRdb keeps only in-frame clones here, not all; method: immunoSEQ multiplex PCR. The data show 20,000 to 25,000 clones, about 88% seen once. A note on this clone: Its antigen remains unidentified.

The origin of this receptor is a man aged 35 to 69 with stage II squamous cell lung carcinoma. V and J are TRBV4-3 and TRBJ1-5, with 7 bases lining up with TRBD1. The input for sequencing was PBMCs, taken before any cancer treatment. The CDR3 loop is CASSPAQGDQPQHF. As DNA, the CDR3 is TGCGCCAGCAGCCCTGCCCAGGGGGACCAGCCCCAGCATTTT.